This T cell receptor beta chain stems from a study of immune cell composition in non-small cell lung cancer. Normal lung was sampled as far from the tumour as possible, at least 3 cm. Assay used: immunoSEQ multiplex PCR; TCRdb lists only in-frame clones, some missing. In the table there are over 7,000 clones, around 77% of which are singletons. V dropped 0 bases and J dropped 1 base, with 0 bases sitting between them. The CDR3 runs 13 residues. Germline-derived CDR1 and CDR2 are MNHNY and SVGAGI (reference sequence). Sequencing input: non-adjacent lung tissue. The J gene is TRBJ2-2, the V gene TRBV6-6; D call uncertain. The origin of this receptor is a human donor with non-small cell lung cancer. The CDR3 DNA reads as TGTGCCAGCAGTTACTCGAACACCGGGGAGCTGTTTTTT. It codes for CASSYSNTGELFF.